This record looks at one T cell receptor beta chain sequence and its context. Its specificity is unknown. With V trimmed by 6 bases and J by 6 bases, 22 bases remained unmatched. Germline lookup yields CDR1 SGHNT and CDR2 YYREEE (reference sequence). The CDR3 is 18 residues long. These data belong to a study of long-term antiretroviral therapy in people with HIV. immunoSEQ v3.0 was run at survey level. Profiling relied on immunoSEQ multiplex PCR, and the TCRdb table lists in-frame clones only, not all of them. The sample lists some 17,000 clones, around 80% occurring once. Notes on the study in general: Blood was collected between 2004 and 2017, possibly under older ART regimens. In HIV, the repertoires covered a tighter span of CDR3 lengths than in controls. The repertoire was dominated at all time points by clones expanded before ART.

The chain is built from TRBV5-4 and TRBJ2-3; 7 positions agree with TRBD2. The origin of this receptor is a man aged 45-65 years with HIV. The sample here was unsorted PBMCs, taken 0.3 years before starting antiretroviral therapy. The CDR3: CASIPPGRESRGGDTQYF. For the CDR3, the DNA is TGTGCCAGCATCCCCCCGGGCCGGGAGTCCCGGGGAGGGGATACGCAGTATTTT.